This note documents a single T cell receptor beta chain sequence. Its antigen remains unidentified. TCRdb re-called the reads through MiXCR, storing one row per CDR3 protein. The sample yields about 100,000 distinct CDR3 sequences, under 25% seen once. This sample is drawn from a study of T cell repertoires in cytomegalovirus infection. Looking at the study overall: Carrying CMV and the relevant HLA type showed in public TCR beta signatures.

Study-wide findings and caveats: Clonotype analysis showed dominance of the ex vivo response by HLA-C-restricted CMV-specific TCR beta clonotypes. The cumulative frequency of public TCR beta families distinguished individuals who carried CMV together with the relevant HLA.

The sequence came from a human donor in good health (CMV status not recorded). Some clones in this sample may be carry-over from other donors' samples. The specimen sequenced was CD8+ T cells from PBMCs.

The CDR3 sequence is CSARRRGGSYNEQFF. In DNA, the CDR3 is TGCAGTGCTAGACGCCGCGGTGGCTCCTACAATGAGCAGTTCTTC. The gene calls are TRBV20-1 and TRBJ2-1; D ambiguous. The CDR3 is 15 residues long. Trimming pared 2 bases from V and 0 bases from J, leaving 11 bases between. The germline V gene encodes CDR1 DFQATT and CDR2 SNEGSKA (reference sequence).